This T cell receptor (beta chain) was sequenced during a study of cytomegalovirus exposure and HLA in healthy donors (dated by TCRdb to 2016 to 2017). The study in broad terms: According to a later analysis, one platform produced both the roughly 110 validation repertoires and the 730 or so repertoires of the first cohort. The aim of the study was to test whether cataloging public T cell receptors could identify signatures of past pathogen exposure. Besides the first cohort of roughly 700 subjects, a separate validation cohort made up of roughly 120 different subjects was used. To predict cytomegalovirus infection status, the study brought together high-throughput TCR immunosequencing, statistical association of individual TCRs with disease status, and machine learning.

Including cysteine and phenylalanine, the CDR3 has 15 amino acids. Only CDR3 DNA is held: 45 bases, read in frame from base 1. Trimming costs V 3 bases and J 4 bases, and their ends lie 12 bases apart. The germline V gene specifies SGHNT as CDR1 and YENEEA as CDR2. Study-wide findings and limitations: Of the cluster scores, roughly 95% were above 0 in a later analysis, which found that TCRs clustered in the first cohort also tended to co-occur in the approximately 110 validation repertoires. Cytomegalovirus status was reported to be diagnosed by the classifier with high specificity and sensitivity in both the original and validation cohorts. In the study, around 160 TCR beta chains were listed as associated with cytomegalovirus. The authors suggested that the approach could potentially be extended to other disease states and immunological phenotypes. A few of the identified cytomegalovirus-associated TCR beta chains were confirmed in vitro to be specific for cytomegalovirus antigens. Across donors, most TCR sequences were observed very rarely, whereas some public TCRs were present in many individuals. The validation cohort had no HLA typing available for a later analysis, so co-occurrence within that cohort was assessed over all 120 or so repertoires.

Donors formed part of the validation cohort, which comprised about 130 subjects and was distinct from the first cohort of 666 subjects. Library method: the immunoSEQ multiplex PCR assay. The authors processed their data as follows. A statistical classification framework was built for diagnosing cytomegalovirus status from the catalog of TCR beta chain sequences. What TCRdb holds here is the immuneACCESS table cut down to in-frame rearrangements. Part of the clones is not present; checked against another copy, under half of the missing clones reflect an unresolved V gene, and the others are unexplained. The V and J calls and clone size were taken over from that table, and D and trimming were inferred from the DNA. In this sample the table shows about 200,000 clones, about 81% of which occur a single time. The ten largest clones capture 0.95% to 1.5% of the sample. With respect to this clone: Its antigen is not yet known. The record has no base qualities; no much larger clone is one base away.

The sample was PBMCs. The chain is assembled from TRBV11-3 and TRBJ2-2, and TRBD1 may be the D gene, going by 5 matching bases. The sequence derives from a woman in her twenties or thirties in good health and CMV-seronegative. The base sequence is TGTGCCAGCAGCTTGGGAATGGGGCCCACCGGGGAGCTGTTTTTT. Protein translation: CASSLGMGPTGELFF.